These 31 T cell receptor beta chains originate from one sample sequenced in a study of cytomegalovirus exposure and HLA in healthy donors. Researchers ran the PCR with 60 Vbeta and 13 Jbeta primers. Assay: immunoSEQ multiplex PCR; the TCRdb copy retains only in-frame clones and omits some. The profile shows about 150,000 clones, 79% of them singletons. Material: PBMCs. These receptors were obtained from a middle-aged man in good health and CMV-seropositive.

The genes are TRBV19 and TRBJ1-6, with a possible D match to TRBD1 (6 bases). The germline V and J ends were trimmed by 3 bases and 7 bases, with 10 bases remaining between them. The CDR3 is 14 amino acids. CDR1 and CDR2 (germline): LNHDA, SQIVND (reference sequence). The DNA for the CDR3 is TGTGCCAGTAGTATTAGGACAGCCAATTCACCCCTCCACTTT. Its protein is CASSIRTANSPLHF.

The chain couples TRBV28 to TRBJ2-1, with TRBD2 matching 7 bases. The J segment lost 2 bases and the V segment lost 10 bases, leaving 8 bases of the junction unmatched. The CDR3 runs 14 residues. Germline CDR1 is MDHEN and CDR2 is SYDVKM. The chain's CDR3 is CATQLSGAYNEQFF. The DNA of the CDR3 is TGTGCCACACAACTGAGCGGGGCCTACAATGAGCAGTTCTTC.

This chain's CDR3 is CASSRDTEKLFF. Written as DNA, the CDR3 is TGTGCCAGCAGTCGGGACACAGAAAAACTGTTTTTT. V is TRBV6-1 and J is TRBJ1-4; possibly TRBD1 for D (6 bases). Germline CDR1 MNHNS, CDR2 SASEGT. This CDR3 is 12 amino acids long. V was cut by 5 bases and J by 8 bases, with 9 bases left in between.

The DNA of the CDR3 is TGTGCCAGCAGCCGAACAGGGGTAGAAACTGAAGCTTTCTTT. This gives the protein CASSRTGVETEAFF. V gene TRBV28 combines with J gene TRBJ1-1; 7 bases fit TRBD1. The V gene end was trimmed by 6 bases and the J gene end by 5 bases; junction bases not matched to a gene: 9. The CDR3 has 14 amino acids. CDR1 and CDR2 from the germline V gene are MDHEN and SYDVKM.

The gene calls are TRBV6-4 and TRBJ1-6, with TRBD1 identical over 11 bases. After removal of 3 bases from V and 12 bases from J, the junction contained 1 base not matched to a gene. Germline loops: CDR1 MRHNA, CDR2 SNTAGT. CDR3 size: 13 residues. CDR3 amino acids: CASSEDRGRPLHF. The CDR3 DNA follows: TGTGCCAGCAGTGAGGACAGGGGGCGACCCCTCCACTTT.

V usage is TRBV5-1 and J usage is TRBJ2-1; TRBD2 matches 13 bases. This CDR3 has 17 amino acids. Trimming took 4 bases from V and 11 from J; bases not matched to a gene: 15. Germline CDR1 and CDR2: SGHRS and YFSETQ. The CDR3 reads CASSQILAGGPGGKQFF. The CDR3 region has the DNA TGCGCCAGCAGCCAAATACTAGCGGGAGGGCCTGGGGGAAAGCAGTTCTTC.

The CDR3 sequence is CASSLVGGINYEQYF. The CDR3 nucleotides are TGTGCCAGCAGCTTGGTCGGGGGGATTAACTACGAGCAGTACTTC. The chain recombines TRBV5-4 with TRBJ2-7; 7 bases fit TRBD2. CDR3 length: 15 residues. In germline, CDR1 is SGHNT, CDR2 YYREEE (reference sequence). V shed 0 bases, J shed 3 bases, and the junction held 6 bases outside the gene matches.

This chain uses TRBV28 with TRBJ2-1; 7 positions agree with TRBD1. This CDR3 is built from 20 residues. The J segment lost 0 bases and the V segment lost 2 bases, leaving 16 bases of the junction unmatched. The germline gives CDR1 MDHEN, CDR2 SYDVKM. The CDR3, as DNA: TGTGCCAGCAGTTTACCGACCCACCCACCGGGACAGAGCTCCTACAATGAGCAGTTCTTC. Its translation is CASSLPTHPPGQSSYNEQFF. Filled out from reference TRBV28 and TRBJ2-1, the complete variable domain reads DVKVTQSSRYLVKRTGEKVFLECVQDMDHENMFWYRQDPGLGLRLIYFSYDVKMKEKGDIPEGYSVSREKKERFSLILESASTNQTSMYLCASSLPTHPPGQSSYNEQFFGPGTRLTVL.

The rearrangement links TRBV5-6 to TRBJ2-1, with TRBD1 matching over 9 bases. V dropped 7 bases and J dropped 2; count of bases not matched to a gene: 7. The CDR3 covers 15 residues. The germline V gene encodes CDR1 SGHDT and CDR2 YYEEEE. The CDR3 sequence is CASAAGDRAYNEQFF. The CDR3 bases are TGTGCCAGCGCCGCGGGGGACAGGGCCTACAATGAGCAGTTCTTC.

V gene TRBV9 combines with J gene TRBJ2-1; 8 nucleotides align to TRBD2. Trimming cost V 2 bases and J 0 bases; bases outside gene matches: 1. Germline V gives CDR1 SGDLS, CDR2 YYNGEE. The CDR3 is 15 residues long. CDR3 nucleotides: TGTGCCAGCAGCGTGCTAGCGGGCTCCTACAATGAGCAGTTCTTC. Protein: CASSVLAGSYNEQFF.

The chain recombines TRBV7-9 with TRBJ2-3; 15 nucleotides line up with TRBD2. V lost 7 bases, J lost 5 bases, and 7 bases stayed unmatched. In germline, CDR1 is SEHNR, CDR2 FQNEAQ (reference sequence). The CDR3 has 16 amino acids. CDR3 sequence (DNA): TGTGCCAGCACCCTGGGACTAGCGGGAGGTATAGATACGCAGTATTTT. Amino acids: CASTLGLAGGIDTQYF. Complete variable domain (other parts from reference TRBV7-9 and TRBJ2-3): DTGVSQNPRHKITKRGQNVTFRCDPISEHNRLYWYRQTLGQGPEFLTYFQNEAQLEKSRLLSDRFSAERPKGSFSTLEIQRTEQGDSAMYLCASTLGLAGGIDTQYFGPGTRLTVL.

The chain's CDR3 is CASIPGGDYEQYF. The CDR3 DNA is TGTGCCAGCATCCCGGGAGGGGACTACGAGCAGTACTTC. The chain links TRBV6-1 to TRBJ2-7, with 8 bases that match TRBD2. With 7 bases clipped from V and 3 bases from J, the junction kept 5 bases outside the gene matches. The CDR3 runs to 13 residues. Germline V lookup: CDR1 MNHNS, CDR2 SASEGT.

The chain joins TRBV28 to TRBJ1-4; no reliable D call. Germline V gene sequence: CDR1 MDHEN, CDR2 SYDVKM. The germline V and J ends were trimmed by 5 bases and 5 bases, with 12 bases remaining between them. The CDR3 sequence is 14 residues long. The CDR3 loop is CASSPGGRNEKLFF. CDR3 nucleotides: TGTGCCAGCAGTCCCGGTGGGAGGAATGAAAAACTGTTTTTT. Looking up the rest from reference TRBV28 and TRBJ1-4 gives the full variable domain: DVKVTQSSRYLVKRTGEKVFLECVQDMDHENMFWYRQDPGLGLRLIYFSYDVKMKEKGDIPEGYSVSREKKERFSLILESASTNQTSMYLCASSPGGRNEKLFFGSGTQLSVL.

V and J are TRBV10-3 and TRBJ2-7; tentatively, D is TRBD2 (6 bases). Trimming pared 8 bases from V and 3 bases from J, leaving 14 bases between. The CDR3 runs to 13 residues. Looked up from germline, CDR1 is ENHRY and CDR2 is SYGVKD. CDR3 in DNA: TGTGCCATCGGGGCTAGCGAGATCTACGAGCAGTACTTC. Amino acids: CAIGASEIYEQYF.

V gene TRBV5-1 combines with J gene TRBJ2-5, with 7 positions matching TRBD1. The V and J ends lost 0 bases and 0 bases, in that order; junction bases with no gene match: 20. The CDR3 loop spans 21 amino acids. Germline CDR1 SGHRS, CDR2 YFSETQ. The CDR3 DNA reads TGCGCCAGCAGCTTGGCCAAATTATCTATGAGGGACAGCCAAAACCAAGAGACCCAGTACTTC. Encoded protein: CASSLAKLSMRDSQNQETQYF.

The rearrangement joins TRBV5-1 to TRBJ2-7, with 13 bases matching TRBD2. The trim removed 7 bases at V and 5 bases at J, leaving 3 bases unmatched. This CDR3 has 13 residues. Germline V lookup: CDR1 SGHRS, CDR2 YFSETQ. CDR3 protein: CASGGTSGNEQYF. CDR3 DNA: TGCGCCAGCGGCGGGACTAGCGGGAACGAGCAGTACTTC.

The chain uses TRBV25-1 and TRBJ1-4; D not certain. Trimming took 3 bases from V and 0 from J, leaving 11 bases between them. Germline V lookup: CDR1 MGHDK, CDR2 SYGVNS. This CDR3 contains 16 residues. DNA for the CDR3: TGTGCCAGCAGTGACCCTAAAACAGCAACTAATGAAAAACTGTTTTTT. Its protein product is CASSDPKTATNEKLFF.

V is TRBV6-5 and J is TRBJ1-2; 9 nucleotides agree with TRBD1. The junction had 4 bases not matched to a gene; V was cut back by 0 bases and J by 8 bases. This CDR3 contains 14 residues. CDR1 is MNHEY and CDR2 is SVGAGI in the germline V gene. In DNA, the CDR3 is TGTGCCAGCAGTTACTCAACAGGGGGCCGCGGCTACACCTTC. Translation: CASSYSTGGRGYTF.

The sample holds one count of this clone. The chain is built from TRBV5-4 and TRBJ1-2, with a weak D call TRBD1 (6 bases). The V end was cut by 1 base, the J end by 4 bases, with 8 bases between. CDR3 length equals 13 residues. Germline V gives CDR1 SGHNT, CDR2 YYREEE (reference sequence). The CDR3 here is CASSLQGTYGYTF. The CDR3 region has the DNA TGTGCCAGCAGCTTGCAGGGGACCTATGGCTACACCTTC.

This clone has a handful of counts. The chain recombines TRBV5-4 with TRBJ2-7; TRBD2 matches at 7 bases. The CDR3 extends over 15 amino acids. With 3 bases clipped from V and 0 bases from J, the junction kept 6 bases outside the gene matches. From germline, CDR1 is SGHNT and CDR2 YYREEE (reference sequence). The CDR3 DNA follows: TGTGCCAGCAGCTATGAGCGGGAACTCTCCTACGAGCAGTACTTC. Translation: CASSYERELSYEQYF.

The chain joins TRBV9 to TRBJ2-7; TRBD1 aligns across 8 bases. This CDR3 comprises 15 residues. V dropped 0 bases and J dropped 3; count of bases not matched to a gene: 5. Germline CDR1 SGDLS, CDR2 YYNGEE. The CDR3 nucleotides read TGTGCCAGCAGCGTAGGCAGGGGGCTTCTCTACGAGCAGTACTTC. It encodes CASSVGRGLLYEQYF.

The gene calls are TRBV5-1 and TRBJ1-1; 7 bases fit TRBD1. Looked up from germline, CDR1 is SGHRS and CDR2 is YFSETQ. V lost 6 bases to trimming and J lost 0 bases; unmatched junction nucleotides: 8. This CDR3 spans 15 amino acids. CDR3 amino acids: CASNSVTGMNTEAFF. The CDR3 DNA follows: TGCGCCAGCAACTCCGTGACAGGGATGAACACTGAAGCTTTCTTT.

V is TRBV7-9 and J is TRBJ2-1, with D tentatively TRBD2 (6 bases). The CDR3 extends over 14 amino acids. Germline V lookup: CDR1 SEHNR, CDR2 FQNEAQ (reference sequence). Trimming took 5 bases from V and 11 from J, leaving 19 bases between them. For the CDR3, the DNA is TGTGCCAGCAGCGAAATGGGACTTTTTCCTCAGCAGTTCTTC. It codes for CASSEMGLFPQQFF. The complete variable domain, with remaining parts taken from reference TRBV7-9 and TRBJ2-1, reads DTGVSQNPRHKITKRGQNVTFRCDPISEHNRLYWYRQTLGQGPEFLTYFQNEAQLEKSRLLSDRFSAERPKGSFSTLEIQRTEQGDSAMYLCASSEMGLFPQQFFGPGTRLTVL.

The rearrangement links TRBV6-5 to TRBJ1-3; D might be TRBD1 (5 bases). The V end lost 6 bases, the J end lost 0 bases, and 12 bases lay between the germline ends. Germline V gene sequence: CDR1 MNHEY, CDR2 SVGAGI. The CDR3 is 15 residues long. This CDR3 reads CASRRAGTSGNTIYF. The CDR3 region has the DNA TGTGCCAGCAGAAGGGCGGGGACCTCTGGAAACACCATATATTTT.

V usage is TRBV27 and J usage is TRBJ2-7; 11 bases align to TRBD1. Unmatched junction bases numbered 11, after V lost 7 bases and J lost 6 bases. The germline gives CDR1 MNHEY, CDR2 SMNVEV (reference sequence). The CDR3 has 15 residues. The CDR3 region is CASKLTGTGGLEQYF. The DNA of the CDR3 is TGTGCCAGCAAACTCACCGGGACAGGGGGGCTCGAGCAGTACTTC.

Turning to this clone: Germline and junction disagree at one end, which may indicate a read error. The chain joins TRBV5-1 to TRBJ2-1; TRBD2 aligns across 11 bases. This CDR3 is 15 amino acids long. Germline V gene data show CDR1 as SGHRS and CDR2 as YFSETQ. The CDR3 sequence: CASGLELAGVNEQFF. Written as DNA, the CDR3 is TGCGCCAGCGGCTTGGAACTAGCGGGAGTCAATGAGCAGTTCTTC.

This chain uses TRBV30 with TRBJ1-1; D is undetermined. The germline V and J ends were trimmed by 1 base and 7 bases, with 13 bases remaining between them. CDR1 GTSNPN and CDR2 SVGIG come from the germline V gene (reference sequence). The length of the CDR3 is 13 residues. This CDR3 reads CAWSGEGSGEAFF. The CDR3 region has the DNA TGTGCCTGGAGTGGAGAGGGCTCCGGTGAAGCTTTCTTT.

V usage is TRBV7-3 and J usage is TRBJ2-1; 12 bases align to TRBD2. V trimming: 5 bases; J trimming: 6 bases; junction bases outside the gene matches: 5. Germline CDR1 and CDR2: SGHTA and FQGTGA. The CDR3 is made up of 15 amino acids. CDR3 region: CASSRTSGNFNEQFF. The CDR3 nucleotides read TGTGCCAGCAGCCGGACTAGCGGGAACTTCAATGAGCAGTTCTTC.

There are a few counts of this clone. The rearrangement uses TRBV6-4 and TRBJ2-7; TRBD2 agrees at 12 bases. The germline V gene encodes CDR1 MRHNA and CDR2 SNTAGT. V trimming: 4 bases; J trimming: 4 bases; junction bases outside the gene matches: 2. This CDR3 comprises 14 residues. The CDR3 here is CASSGLAGVYEQYF. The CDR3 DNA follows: TGTGCCAGCAGTGGACTAGCGGGAGTTTACGAGCAGTACTTC.

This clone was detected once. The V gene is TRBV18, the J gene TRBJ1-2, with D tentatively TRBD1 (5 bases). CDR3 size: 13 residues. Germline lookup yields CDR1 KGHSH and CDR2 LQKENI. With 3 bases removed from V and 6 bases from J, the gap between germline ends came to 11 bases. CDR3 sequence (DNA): TGTGCCAGCTCACCCTCTGGGGCGGATGGCTACACCTTC. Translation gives CASSPSGADGYTF.

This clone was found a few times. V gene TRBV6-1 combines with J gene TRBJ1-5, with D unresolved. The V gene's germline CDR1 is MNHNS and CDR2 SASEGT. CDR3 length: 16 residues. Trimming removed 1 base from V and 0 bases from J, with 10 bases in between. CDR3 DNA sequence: TGTGCCAGCAGTGAAGTTGCGCTGAATAGCAATCAGCCCCAGCATTTT. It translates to CASSEVALNSNQPQHF.